The 23 T cell receptor beta chains listed next were all sequenced from one sample in a study of human T cells and chemical hapten exposure. Total RNA was extracted from unfractionated whole blood. TCRdb reprocessed the 5' RACE reads via MiXCR and lists one record per CDR3 protein. In the table there are about 81,000 distinct CDR3 sequences, 6% to 8.5% of which are singletons. These receptor sequences come from a male donor in good health.

The chain uses TRBV3-1 and TRBJ2-3, with unresolved D. This CDR3 is built from 13 residues. Trimming took 0 bases from V and 3 from J, leaving 4 bases between them. CDR1 LGHDT and CDR2 YNNKEL come from the germline V gene (reference sequence). The CDR3 bases are TGTGCCAGCAGCCAAGATCGGACAGATACGCAGTATTTT. Translation gives CASSQDRTDTQYF.

This clonotype was observed a few times. V and J are TRBV6-1 and TRBJ2-5; 12 nucleotides match TRBD1. The CDR3 extends over 15 amino acids. The germline V gene encodes CDR1 MNHNS and CDR2 SASEGT. The V segment lost 5 bases and the J segment 4 bases; nucleotides outside the gene matches: 5. The DNA of the CDR3 is TGTGCCAGCAGTCGGGACAGGGGGCTGGGAGAGACCCAGTACTTC. Its translation: CASSRDRGLGETQYF.

Only a few counts were recorded for this clonotype. The chain's CDR3 is CASSFEGTQPQHF. The CDR3 nucleotides are TGTGCCAGCAGCTTTGAGGGGACTCAGCCCCAGCATTTT. V gene TRBV7-9 combines with J gene TRBJ1-5, with a tentative D call TRBD1 (5 bases). CDR3 length: 13 residues. V dropped 3 bases and J dropped 6 bases, with 9 bases sitting between them. Germline assignment: CDR1 SEHNR and CDR2 FQNEAQ (reference sequence).

This clonotype showed up just a few times. The rearrangement joins TRBV2 to TRBJ1-1, with TRBD1 as a possible D gene (5 bases). This CDR3 has 14 residues. Germline V gene sequence: CDR1 SNHLY, CDR2 FYNNEI. V lost 7 bases and J lost 0, with 12 bases in between. The CDR3, as DNA: TGTGCCAGCATCCGGGGCCCGATGAACACTGAAGCTTTCTTT. This encodes CASIRGPMNTEAFF.

This clonotype was counted many times. The chain is built from TRBV5-1 and TRBJ2-1; TRBD2 aligns across 9 bases. The trim removed 2 bases at V and 8 bases at J, leaving 17 bases unmatched. CDR3 length: 18 residues. Germline lookup yields CDR1 SGHRS and CDR2 YFSETQ. CDR3 in DNA: TGCGCCAGCAGCTTAGAAATCCAGGGGCTAGCGGGAAGGGATGAGCAGTTCTTC. As protein: CASSLEIQGLAGRDEQFF.

The V and J genes are TRBV19 and TRBJ2-7, with a weak D call TRBD1 (6 bases). The CDR3 has 15 residues. CDR1 is LNHDA and CDR2 is SQIVND in the germline V gene (reference sequence). V lost 3 bases, J lost 2 bases, and 14 bases lay in between. CDR3 nucleotide sequence: TGTGCCAGTAGTATCACTTTGGGGGCCCCCTACGAGCAGTACTTC. Its protein product is CASSITLGAPYEQYF.

There are many counts of this clonotype. The V call is TRBV25-1, the J call TRBJ2-6; D call uncertain. The CDR3 has 15 residues. Germline CDR1 reads MGHDK; CDR2 reads SYGVNS. V was cut by 1 base and J by 3 bases, with 7 bases left in between. DNA for the CDR3: TGTGCCAGCAGTGAATCGGTGGATGGGGCCAACGTCCTGACTTTC. Protein product: CASSESVDGANVLTF.

This clonotype turned up a few times. The J gene is TRBJ1-1, the V gene TRBV6-2 or TRBV6-3, with D tentatively TRBD1 (5 bases). Germline V gene sequence: CDR1 MNHEY, CDR2 SVGEGT. The CDR3 contains 12 residues. V shed 4 bases and J shed 6 bases, with 9 bases lying between them. The CDR3 DNA sequence: TGTGCCAGCAGTTTGACAGCTTCTGAAGCTTTCTTT. Translation: CASSLTASEAFF.

This clonotype was detected a few times. The chain is built from TRBV27 and TRBJ2-2; 12 bases align to TRBD2. Trimming took 2 bases from V and 4 from J; bases not matched to a gene: 2. Germline V gene sequence: CDR1 MNHEY, CDR2 SMNVEV (reference sequence). The CDR3 extends over 16 amino acids. CDR3 region: CASSLQLAGGTGELFF. CDR3 bases: TGTGCCAGCAGTTTACAACTAGCGGGGGGCACCGGGGAGCTGTTTTTT.

There are many counts of this clonotype. The J gene is TRBJ1-5, the V gene TRBV19; TRBD1 agrees at 8 bases. Germline CDR1 is LNHDA and CDR2 is SQIVND (reference sequence). Losses at the gene ends were 8 bases for V and 2 bases for J; bases not matched to a gene: 8. This CDR3 contains 15 residues. CDR3 DNA sequence: TGTGCCAGTTCTCCTGACAGGGGTGGCAATCAGCCCCAGCATTTT. The encoded protein is CASSPDRGGNQPQHF.

This clonotype was found a few times. The V and J genes are TRBV2 and TRBJ2-5; D gene uncertain. Germline CDR1 is SNHLY and CDR2 is FYNNEI. This CDR3 has 11 amino acids. Trimming took 4 bases from V and 2 from J, leaving 2 bases between them. The CDR3 sequence: CASSAQETQYF. The CDR3 DNA sequence: TGTGCCAGCAGTGCTCAAGAGACCCAGTACTTC.

This clonotype was recorded many times. The genes are TRBV20-1 and TRBJ2-5, with 9 bases that match TRBD1. Trimming cost V 5 bases and J 5 bases; bases outside gene matches: 12. The CDR3 is made up of 15 amino acids. Germline CDR1 DFQATT, CDR2 SNEGSKA (reference sequence). CDR3 sequence: CSAGKPGQGFETQYF. CDR3 nucleotide sequence: TGCAGTGCTGGCAAACCGGGACAGGGCTTCGAGACCCAGTACTTC.

This clonotype was counted at least ten times. The rearrangement joins TRBV2 to TRBJ2-1; 8 bases agree with TRBD2. V shed 6 bases, J shed 8 bases, and the junction held 6 bases outside the gene matches. Per the germline V gene, CDR1 is SNHLY and CDR2 is FYNNEI. The CDR3 runs to 13 residues. The CDR3 reads CASRGLEAYEQFF. CDR3 coding DNA: TGTGCCAGCAGGGGACTAGAGGCATATGAGCAGTTCTTC.

The rearrangement joins TRBV19 to TRBJ2-3, with D maybe TRBD2 (5 bases). This CDR3 has 15 residues. The V end was cut by 3 bases, the J end by 4 bases, with 14 bases between. Germline CDR1 is LNHDA and CDR2 is SQIVND (reference sequence). The CDR3 region is CASSINLEGADTQYF. The DNA of the CDR3 is TGTGCCAGTAGTATCAATCTCGAGGGAGCAGATACGCAGTATTTT.

This clonotype was detected ten times or more. The chain joins TRBV20-1 to TRBJ1-3, with a tentative D call TRBD1 (6 bases). The V gene's germline CDR1 is DFQATT and CDR2 SNEGSKA (reference sequence). Trimming cost V 1 base and J 4 bases, with 11 bases left between them. The CDR3 length is 14 residues. CDR3 sequence (DNA): TGCAGTGCTAGAGTAGAGGGGGACGGAAACACCATATATTTT. It encodes CSARVEGDGNTIYF.

This clonotype was counted ten times or more. This chain connects TRBV24-1 to TRBJ1-2; D unclear. This CDR3 is built from 14 residues. Germline V CDR1 and CDR2: KGHDR, SFDVKD. V was clipped by 4 bases and J by 0 bases, with 8 bases between them. The CDR3 DNA is TGTGCCACCAGTGACGGAACCGCTAACTATGGCTACACCTTC. Translating it yields CATSDGTANYGYTF.

The table lists this clonotype with many counts. V is TRBV27 and J is TRBJ1-5, with TRBD1 matching 7 bases. Germline CDR1 MNHEY, CDR2 SMNVEV (reference sequence). The CDR3 loop spans 13 amino acids. V dropped 4 bases and J dropped 4; count of bases not matched to a gene: 1. DNA of the CDR3: TGTGCCAGCAGTTGGGGACAGAATCAGCCCCAGCATTTT. This codes for CASSWGQNQPQHF.

The rearrangement links TRBV6-5 to TRBJ1-2, with 9 nucleotides matching TRBD1. The germline gives CDR1 MNHEY, CDR2 SVGAGI. This CDR3 comprises 15 residues. After removal of 0 bases from V and 7 bases from J, the junction contained 6 bases not matched to a gene. DNA for the CDR3: TGTGCCAGCAGTTACTCTACAGGGGGCGTGGGTGGCTACACCTTC. Residues: CASSYSTGGVGGYTF.

This clonotype was counted only a few times. The V call is TRBV11-2, the J call TRBJ1-2; D call uncertain. Trimming left V 1 base short and J 3 bases short, with 15 bases between. Germline V gene sequence: CDR1 SGHAT, CDR2 FQNNGV. The CDR3 is made up of 16 amino acids. CDR3 nucleotides: TGTGCCAGCAGCTTAGTCGAGGGCGGCTTGGACTATGGCTACACCTTC. It yields the protein CASSLVEGGLDYGYTF.

This chain uses TRBV5-6 with TRBJ2-7, with TRBD1 matching 8 bases. This CDR3 is 16 amino acids long. Germline-derived CDR1 and CDR2 are SGHDT and YYEEEE. The V gene end was trimmed by 5 bases and the J gene end by 2 bases; junction bases not matched to a gene: 12. CDR3 residues: CASSLRQGSLPYEQYF. CDR3 coding DNA: TGTGCCAGCAGTTTACGACAGGGGTCCCTACCCTACGAGCAGTACTTC.

In its sample, this clonotype was seen a few times. The rearrangement joins TRBV6-2 or TRBV6-3 to TRBJ2-2, with D perhaps TRBD2 (6 bases). The CDR3 totals 13 residues. Germline V gene sequence: CDR1 MNHEY, CDR2 SVGEGT. Trimming stripped 6 bases from V and 8 bases from J, with 13 bases between. The CDR3 coding sequence is TGTGCCAGCAGCCCCTCCCGGGAGGGGGAGCTGTTTTTT. This gives the protein CASSPSREGELFF.

This clonotype was seen a few times. The V gene is TRBV5-4, the J gene TRBJ2-2, with D hard to call. V was shortened by 3 bases and J by 4 bases, with 19 bases between the two germline ends. This CDR3 is built from 17 residues. The germline V gene encodes CDR1 SGHNT and CDR2 YYREEE (reference sequence). The CDR3 is CASSSNPYTRGTGELFF. CDR3 in DNA: TGTGCCAGCAGCTCCAACCCTTATACCCGTGGCACCGGGGAGCTGTTTTTT.

This clonotype was picked up a small number of times. The chain carries TRBV29-1 and TRBJ2-1; 8 positions match TRBD2. The germline V gene has CDR1 SQVTM and CDR2 ANQGSEA. After removal of 7 bases from V and 3 bases from J, the junction contained 5 bases not matched to a gene. The CDR3 loop spans 13 amino acids. The CDR3 is CSGAGTSYNEQFF. CDR3 nucleotide sequence: TGCAGCGGAGCCGGGACTAGCTACAATGAGCAGTTCTTC.